This TCR beta chain is drawn from a study of blood T cells in healthy people across ages. Regarding the study as a whole: The long-lived group displayed more naive CD4+ cells, plus higher diversity, than the aged donors did.

Germline V gene data show CDR1 as DFQATT and CDR2 as SNEGSKA (reference sequence). With 3 bases clipped from V and 4 bases from J, the junction kept 5 bases outside the gene matches. This CDR3 region has 13 residues. A second PCR of 7 to 11 cycles used a sample-barcoded 5' primer and a J-beta primer mix. A minimum of 2.5 million CDR3-containing paired-end reads was obtained for each sample. TCRdb re-called the 5' RACE reads through MiXCR, storing one row per CDR3 protein. The table includes about 780,000 distinct CDR3 sequences, around 45% detected once. To note about this clonotype: Its specificity is not known.

Input material: blood. The chain employs TRBV20-1 and TRBJ2-7; 8 bases are a match to TRBD2. This sequence originates from a man older than 75 in good health. CDR3: CSASGRGSYEQYF. CDR3 in DNA: TGCAGTGCTAGCGGGAGGGGATCATACGAGCAGTACTTC.